Below, 23 T cell receptor beta chains from the same sample are listed, as sequenced in a study of identical twins (TCRdb year 2016). Library preparation used 5' RACE. These reads were obtained on an Illumina HiSeq 2000. TCRdb cleaned the public reads at Q25 with fastp, built clones with MiXCR and kept in-frame beta chains. Under each unique CDR3 protein, matching rows form one entry showing the most common genes and DNA. This sample comprises 300,000 or so distinct CDR3 sequences, nearly 9.5% of them detected only once. Roughly 6.4% of the sample is in the top ten clones. The sample also formed part of further work on yellow fever vaccine responses in identical twins.

Input material: CD8+ T cells sorted from blood. The receptors here all came from a woman aged 18-29 years in good health.

This clonotype has only a few counts. The chain recombines TRBV24-1 with TRBJ2-2, with a weak D call TRBD2 (6 bases). Looked up from germline, CDR1 is KGHDR and CDR2 is SFDVKD. CDR3 length equals 17 residues. Trimming stripped 3 bases from V and 8 bases from J, with 21 bases between. The CDR3 DNA reads as TGTGCCACCAGTGATCACCGGGAGCAGTTAGTGGCAGGGGAGCTGTTTTTT. It translates to CATSDHREQLVAGELFF.

Many counts were recorded for this clonotype. This chain joins TRBV12-3 or TRBV12-4 and TRBJ2-7; D unclear. V gave up 4 bases and J gave up 5 bases, with 9 bases separating them. The CDR3 loop spans 12 amino acids. The CDR3 nucleotides are TGTGCCAGCAGTTCTAAATGGAACGAGCAGTACTTC. This translates into CASSSKWNEQYF.

This chain uses TRBV6-5 with TRBJ2-1; 7 bases agree with TRBD1. CDR1 is MNHEY, CDR2 SVGAGI, per germline. After removal of 2 bases from V and 11 bases from J, the junction contained 6 bases not matched to a gene. The CDR3 consists of 13 residues. Written as DNA, the CDR3 is TGTGCCAGCAGTTACACCACGGGACAGCAGCAGTTCTTC. Translation: CASSYTTGQQQFF.

The chain carries TRBV20-1 and TRBJ2-1; D possibly corresponds to TRBD2 (5 bases). V was shortened by 0 bases and J by 10 bases, with 22 bases between the two germline ends. Germline V lookup: CDR1 DFQATT, CDR2 SNEGSKA (reference sequence). This CDR3 region has 16 residues. CDR3 DNA: TGCAGTGCTAGAGATCAAGCGGCAATCCTTATATGGGAGCAGTTCTTC. Encoded protein: CSARDQAAILIWEQFF.

This clonotype has ten or more counts. The V gene is TRBV4-3, the J gene TRBJ1-2; D unresolved. The CDR3 is 15 amino acids. Trimming cost V 0 bases and J 0 bases, with 8 bases left between them. Per the germline V gene, CDR1 is LGHNA and CDR2 is YSLEER. In DNA, the CDR3 is TGCGCCAGCAGCCAAGATCTCTCGTCTAACTATGGCTACACCTTC. Encoded protein: CASSQDLSSNYGYTF.

The table lists this clonotype with many counts. The chain couples TRBV4-3 to TRBJ2-7; D is uncertain. The CDR3 runs 15 residues. V was clipped by 1 base and J by 0 bases, with 10 bases between them. Germline V gives CDR1 LGHNA, CDR2 YSLEER. CDR3 sequence (DNA): TGCGCCAGCAGCCAAGGTATGGGAACCTCCTACGAGCAGTACTTC. This gives the protein CASSQGMGTSYEQYF.

Only a few counts were recorded for this clonotype. This chain uses TRBV6-2 or TRBV6-3 with TRBJ2-5; TRBD2 aligns across 8 bases. The CDR3 length is 14 residues. Unmatched junction bases numbered 8, after V lost 8 bases and J lost 3 bases. Germline lookup yields CDR1 MNHEY and CDR2 SVGEGT. CDR3 region: CASPIGLAEETQYF. DNA of the CDR3: TGTGCCAGCCCAATTGGACTAGCAGAAGAGACCCAGTACTTC.

J is TRBJ2-1 and V is TRBV20-1, with D unclear. V lost 0 bases and J lost 1, with 10 bases in between. This CDR3 is built from 15 residues. Germline CDR1 DFQATT, CDR2 SNEGSKA (reference sequence). CDR3 DNA: TGCAGTGCTAGAGATATGGAGTCTTCCTACAATGAGCAGTTCTTC. This codes for CSARDMESSYNEQFF.

This clonotype was found many times. J is TRBJ2-7 and V is TRBV5-6, with 8 bases matching TRBD2. V was pared by 1 base and J by 4 bases, with 7 bases of the junction left unmatched. Germline CDR1 SGHDT, CDR2 YYEEEE. The CDR3 is made up of 15 amino acids. The DNA of the CDR3 is TGTGCCAGCAGCTTGAGGCTAGCGGGTATTTACGAGCAGTACTTC. Its protein product is CASSLRLAGIYEQYF.

This clonotype came up a few times. The chain has TRBV11-1 and TRBJ2-1; D possibly corresponds to TRBD2 (7 bases). In germline, CDR1 is SGHAT, CDR2 FQDESV (reference sequence). Deletions cut 5 bases from V and 4 bases from J, with 27 bases between. The CDR3 runs 19 residues. The CDR3 is CASSTLGGGSGEIYNEQFF. In DNA, the CDR3 is TGTGCCAGCAGCACTTTAGGGGGAGGGTCGGGGGAGATATACAATGAGCAGTTCTTC.

This clonotype was counted between two and nine times. V gene TRBV6-5 combines with J gene TRBJ2-5, with 8 bases identical to TRBD1. V shed 10 bases and J 5 bases; nucleotides not matched to a gene: 6. The CDR3 runs 12 residues. Germline lookup yields CDR1 MNHEY and CDR2 SVGAGI. This CDR3 reads CATPDRAETQYF. CDR3 nucleotides: TGTGCCACCCCGGACAGGGCGGAGACCCAGTACTTC.

There are many counts of this clonotype. This sequence joins TRBV27 and TRBJ1-3; D unresolved. The germline V gene encodes CDR1 MNHEY and CDR2 SMNVEV (reference sequence). This CDR3 contains 14 residues. V shed 0 bases and J shed 6 bases, with 9 bases lying between them. The CDR3 spells CASSLSGRQNTIYF. CDR3 coding DNA: TGTGCCAGCAGTTTATCGGGGAGGCAAAACACCATATATTTT.

This clonotype was observed a few times. This chain connects TRBV28 to TRBJ2-1; no definite D call. Trimming shortened V by 6 bases and J by 6 bases, and 9 bases separated the two germline ends. The CDR3 runs to 12 residues. The germline V gene has CDR1 MDHEN and CDR2 SYDVKM. This CDR3 reads CASSDQVNEQFF. In DNA, the CDR3 is TGTGCCAGCAGCGATCAGGTCAATGAGCAGTTCTTC.

This clonotype was counted at least ten times. The V gene is TRBV25-1, the J gene TRBJ2-7; D is unclear. This CDR3 region has 13 residues. The germline V gene encodes CDR1 MGHDK and CDR2 SYGVNS. V lost 3 bases and J lost 4, with 10 bases in between. The CDR3 coding sequence is TGTGCCAGCAGTGACCGCTACCTATACGAGCAGTACTTC. The encoded protein is CASSDRYLYEQYF.

This clonotype was recorded at least ten times. The chain carries TRBV7-9 and TRBJ2-7, with 10 nucleotides matching TRBD1. The trim removed 2 bases at V and 5 bases at J, leaving 9 bases unmatched. Germline values: CDR1 SEHNR, CDR2 FQNEAQ (reference sequence). The CDR3 contains 16 residues. The CDR3 bases are TGTGCCAGCAGCTTAACCCCCGGGACAGGGGTCCACGAGCAGTACTTC. It specifies CASSLTPGTGVHEQYF. Looking up the rest from reference TRBV7-9 and TRBJ2-7 gives the full variable domain: DTGVSQNPRHKITKRGQNVTFRCDPISEHNRLYWYRQTLGQGPEFLTYFQNEAQLEKSRLLSDRFSAERPKGSFSTLEIQRTEQGDSAMYLCASSLTPGTGVHEQYFGPGTRLTVT.

This clonotype turned up a few times. V and J are TRBV6-2 or TRBV6-3 and TRBJ2-2; maybe TRBD2 (5 bases). Germline assignment: CDR1 MNHEY and CDR2 SVGEGT. CDR3 size: 15 residues. Trimming shortened V by 3 bases and J by 6 bases, and 14 bases separated the two germline ends. CDR3 sequence: CASSYEVARAGELFF. In nucleotides, the CDR3 is TGTGCCAGCAGTTATGAGGTAGCGAGAGCCGGGGAGCTGTTTTTT.

This clonotype was detected only a few times. The V call is TRBV10-3, the J call TRBJ1-6; no clear D. This CDR3 has 15 amino acids. V was shortened by 3 bases and J by 9 bases, with 15 bases between the two germline ends. CDR1 is ENHRY and CDR2 is SYGVKD in the germline V gene. CDR3 coding DNA: TGTGCCATCAGTGATCCTCTTTTACGGGGTTCACCCCTCCACTTT. It encodes CAISDPLLRGSPLHF.

This clonotype showed up many times. J is TRBJ2-7 and V is TRBV4-2; either TRBD1 or TRBD2 may fit D (5 bases each). V was cut by 3 bases and J by 2 bases, with 8 bases left in between. The germline V gene encodes CDR1 LGHNA and CDR2 YNFKEQ. The CDR3 contains 13 residues. CDR3 in amino acids: CASSHGTAYEQYF. Here the CDR3 DNA reads TGTGCCAGCAGCCACGGGACCGCCTACGAGCAGTACTTC.

Many counts were recorded for this clonotype. The chain couples TRBV5-1 to TRBJ1-2; 9 nucleotides agree with TRBD1. The ends lost 1 base at V and 4 bases at J; junction bases unmatched: 14. Germline assignment: CDR1 SGHRS and CDR2 YFSETQ. The CDR3 has 18 amino acids. The CDR3 here is CASSLWGEGTGPSYGYTF. CDR3 DNA: TGCGCCAGCAGCTTGTGGGGAGAAGGGACAGGGCCGTCCTATGGCTACACCTTC.

This clonotype was found many times. This sequence joins TRBV7-6 and TRBJ1-1; TRBD1 agrees at 10 bases. The CDR3 runs to 15 residues. Germline CDR1 is SGHVS and CDR2 is FNYEAQ. V trimming: 4 bases; J trimming: 3 bases; junction bases outside the gene matches: 5. The DNA of the CDR3 is TGTGCCAGCAGCTCGGGACAGGGGTCGGACACTGAAGCTTTCTTT. Residues: CASSSGQGSDTEAFF.

This chain uses TRBV6-1 with TRBJ2-3, with a possible D match to TRBD2 (7 bases). Germline V gene data show CDR1 as MNHNS and CDR2 as SASEGT. This CDR3 spans 12 amino acids. Trimming pared 8 bases from V and 7 bases from J, leaving 13 bases between. This CDR3 reads CASVGGAYTQYF. CDR3 bases: TGTGCCAGCGTAGGGGGGGCGTATACGCAGTATTTT.

This clonotype appeared a single time. V is TRBV28 and J is TRBJ2-1, with TRBD1 matching 8 bases. V trimming: 6 bases; J trimming: 2 bases; junction bases outside the gene matches: 6. The CDR3 contains 15 residues. The germline gives CDR1 MDHEN, CDR2 SYDVKM. The CDR3 spells CASRGRGLPYNEQFF. The CDR3 nucleotides read TGTGCCAGCAGGGGCAGGGGGCTCCCCTACAATGAGCAGTTCTTC.

Only a few counts were recorded for this clonotype. The J gene is TRBJ2-6, the V gene TRBV5-1; D call uncertain. The germline CDR1 and CDR2 sequences are SGHRS and YFSETQ. CDR3 size: 15 residues. V was shortened by 4 bases and J by 0 bases, with 8 bases between the two germline ends. The CDR3 region has the DNA TGCGCCAGCAGCGCTGACCTCTCTGGGGCCAACGTCCTGACTTTC. Amino acid sequence: CASSADLSGANVLTF.